Listed below are T cell receptor beta chains from one sample, sequenced in a study of cytomegalovirus exposure and HLA in healthy donors. The data were produced by immunoSEQ multiplex PCR, yet TCRdb's version contains in-frame clones alone and is incomplete. Among 180,000 or so clones listed, roughly 9.5% were seen once. Sequenced sample: PBMCs. These receptor sequences come from a woman in her twenties or thirties in good health and CMV-seropositive. CDR3s include the opening cysteine and the closing phenylalanine or tryptophan. Each record gives: J gene, clone size, V gene, D gene, CDR3 DNA, CDR3 protein. A D gene is named only where the DNA matches it firmly. Part of the rows lack a size; the others show once, few, many or a class for expanded clones.

>TRBJ2-1|-|TRBV5-4|TRBD2
TGTGCCAGCAGCCCCACTAGCGGCTCCTACAATGAGCAGTTCTTC
CASSPTSGSYNEQFF
>TRBJ1-1|-|TRBV7-2|-
TGTGCCAGCAGCTTGCGCTGGGGGCGCCCCACTGAAGCTTTCTTT
CASSLRWGRPTEAFF
>TRBJ2-1|-|TRBV18|-
TGTGCCAGCTCCCCCAACTCCGGGACTGGGATGGGTGAGCAGTTCTTC
CASSPNSGTGMGEQFF
>TRBJ1-2|-|TRBV13|TRBD1
TGTGCCAGCAGCTTAGGCAGGGGGCTCCATGGTTACACCTTC
CASSLGRGLHGYTF
>TRBJ2-5|few|TRBV5-1|-
TGCGCCAGCAGCTTGTTCGTATCGGGGGAGAAGGAGACCCAGTACTTC
CASSLFVSGEKETQYF
>TRBJ2-3|once|TRBV7-3|TRBD2
TGTGCCAGCAGCATAGGGCTAGCGGAGTCAGATACGCAGTATTTT
CASSIGLAESDTQYF
>TRBJ2-3|-|TRBV2|TRBD2
TGTGCCTCGCAATCGCTAGCGGGATACCTGAGCACAGATACGCAGTATTTT
CASQSLAGYLSTDTQYF
>TRBJ1-2|-|TRBV5-4|-
TGTGCCAGCAGCCTCGCGGGGGTAAACTATGGCTACACCTTC
CASSLAGVNYGYTF
>TRBJ2-5|few|TRBV30|-
TGTGCCTGCGATACTAGTGGCTCGGAGACCCAGTACTTC
CACDTSGSETQYF
>TRBJ2-3|few|TRBV5-1|TRBD2
TGCGCCAGCGCCCTCAGAGCGGGATTAGATACGCAGTATTTT
CASALRAGLDTQYF
>TRBJ1-1|few|TRBV6-6|-
TGTGCCAGCAGTCAACCCGACAGGAACACTGAAGCTTTCTTT
CASSQPDRNTEAFF
>TRBJ1-1|few|TRBV27|-
TGTGCCAGCAGCCGGCGCTCAGGGAACACTGAAGCTTTCTTT
CASSRRSGNTEAFF
>TRBJ2-1|few|TRBV10-1|TRBD2
TGCGCCAGCAGTAGCGGGACCCCGTACAATGAGCAGTTCTTC
CASSSGTPYNEQFF
>TRBJ2-6|few|TRBV19|-
TGTGCCAGTAGTTCCAGGGCCAACGTCCTGACTTTC
CASSSRANVLTF
>TRBJ2-5|few|TRBV7-2|TRBD1
TGTGCCAGCAGCTATGCAGGGGGCGCAGAGACCCAGTACTTC
CASSYAGGAETQYF
>TRBJ2-5|-|TRBV5-4|-
TGTGCCAGCAGCTTGGGGGGCCTGGGTGGGACCCAGTACTTC
CASSLGGLGGTQYF
>TRBJ1-2|-|TRBV10-3|-
TGTGCCATCAGTGGTCGGGGCCGCCGGGGGGAGGGCTACACCTTC
CAISGRGRRGEGYTF
>TRBJ2-7|-|TRBV7-6|-
TGTGCCAGCAGCTCGACTAGGGGGCCCTACGAGCAGTACTTC
CASSSTRGPYEQYF